This T cell receptor (beta chain) was captured by sequencing in a study of cytomegalovirus exposure and HLA in healthy donors. Study observations and caveats: Indistinguishable V segments, including TRBV6-2 and TRBV6-3, were excluded. The productive fraction for most TCR beta V segments was about 87% or about 30% in an earlier analysis. Cytomegalovirus status, reportedly, was diagnosed with high specificity and sensitivity by the classifier.

In the case of this clone: Antigen specificity is unknown.

13 Jbeta primers and 60 Vbeta primers were used for the PCR. Produced via immunoSEQ multiplex PCR; TCRdb's table is partial and in-frame only. Among over 150,000 clones listed, about 85% were seen once. Germline V CDR1 and CDR2: SGHRS, YFSETQ. With 3 bases clipped from V and 3 bases from J, the junction kept 12 bases outside the gene matches. This CDR3 comprises 17 residues. The origin of this receptor is a boy aged 2 to 10 in good health and CMV-seronegative. V usage is TRBV5-1 and J usage is TRBJ2-3, with 8 positions matching TRBD1. What was sequenced was PBMCs. The CDR3 spells CASSWDRQPSKTDTQYF. DNA of the CDR3: TGCGCCAGCAGCTGGGACAGGCAGCCCTCAAAGACAGATACGCAGTATTTT.